The present T cell receptor beta chain was sequenced within a study of shared clonotypes between healthy human individuals. Broader study findings: Clonotypes shared by all four sorted-subset donors had higher generation probabilities than non-shared clonotypes.

This CDR3 has 15 residues. The V gene end was trimmed by 5 bases and the J gene end by 4 bases; junction bases not matched to a gene: 5. Germline CDR1 is MNHEY and CDR2 is SMNVEV (reference sequence). As concerns this clone: What it binds is unknown.

Naivety among CD8 cells was defined by CD45RO negativity and positive CCR7 selection, thereby excluding terminally differentiated effector memory CD45RA+ cells. Here immunoSEQ multiplex PCR was the method, and the copy in TCRdb shows in-frame clones only, minus some. Among more than 2 million clones, 80% to 95% were seen once, and the ten largest hold roughly 1.7%. This chain connects TRBV27 to TRBJ2-1, with TRBD2 identical over 10 bases. Sequencing used naive CD8+ T cells from PBMCs. This receptor was obtained from a young man in good health. Some clones in this sample may be carry-over from other donors' samples. CDR3 nucleotide sequence: TGTGCCAGCAGTCCTTGGACTAGCGGTTACAATGAGCAGTTCTTC. Translation: CASSPWTSGYNEQFF.